These T cell receptor beta chains were read from a single sample in a study of T-cell reconstitution after alpha-beta-depleted transplantation in children. TCRdb called the PCR reads again in MiXCR, with one record for every CDR3 protein. The repertoire holds nearly 400,000 distinct CDR3 sequences, with around 21% as singletons. Sample: PBMCs from the stem cell graft donor, taken from the stem cell graft. Receptors were obtained from a human donor who donated a stem cell graft to a child with acute myeloid leukemia. The CDR3 runs from the conserved cysteine through the conserved F or W. The order of the fields is CDR3 DNA, CDR3 protein, J gene, V gene, clone size, D gene. The D gene is left open where the match is weak. Not all rows give a size; the values are once, few, many and, for expanded clones, a class.

TGCAGTGCCAGGCGGCCGCCTAGTAACAATGAGCAGTTCTTC CSARRPPSNNEQFF TRBJ2-1 TRBV20-1 . .
TGTGCCAGCAGTTCCAACTTACAGGGGGTCCCCTACGAGCAGTACTTC CASSSNLQGVPYEQYF TRBJ2-7 TRBV28 . TRBD1
TGTGCCAGCATGGAGGGCTCCTACGAGCAGTACTTC CASMEGSYEQYF TRBJ2-7 TRBV12-3/TRBV12-4 . .
TGCAGCGTTGAACCATCTTTCGGTGCCCTCAGAGGGAATGAGCAGTTCTTC CSVEPSFGALRGNEQFF TRBJ2-1 TRBV29-1 few .
TGTGCCAGCAGTCGAGAAAATTACGAGCAGTACTTC CASSRENYEQYF TRBJ2-7 TRBV12-3/TRBV12-4 few .
TGTGCCAGCAGTAGACAGGCCTATGGCTACACCTTC CASSRQAYGYTF TRBJ1-2 TRBV12-3/TRBV12-4 . .
TGTGCCACCAGTTCGTCGGGGGAACTTAATGAAAAACTGTTTTTT CATSSSGELNEKLFF TRBJ1-4 TRBV24-1 few .
TGTGCCAGCAGCTCTACCTTGGCAGGGGGGAGCTACAATGAGCAGTTCTTC CASSSTLAGGSYNEQFF TRBJ2-1 TRBV7-2 few .
TGCGCCAGCAGCTTTGGGGTAAACACCGGGGAGCTGTTTTTT CASSFGVNTGELFF TRBJ2-2 TRBV4-1 . .
TGTGCCAGCAGTTTATGGTCCGGGGAGCTGTTTTTT CASSLWSGELFF TRBJ2-2 TRBV28 many .
TGTGCCAGCAGCAAGGGCCCCGTGAACACTGAAGCTTTCTTT CASSKGPVNTEAFF TRBJ1-1 TRBV21-1 . .
TGCAGCGTTGCCCGTTTCGGGAATCAAGAGACCCAGTACTTC CSVARFGNQETQYF TRBJ2-5 TRBV29-1 . .
TGCGCCAGCAAGACTAGCGGGAGTATGGTGGCCCGCGATGAGCAGTTCTTC CASKTSGSMVARDEQFF TRBJ2-1 TRBV5-1 . TRBD2
TGTGCCAGCAGTCCCAGGGGGAGGTACACCTTC CASSPRGRYTF TRBJ1-2 TRBV12-3/TRBV12-4 . TRBD1
TGCGCCAGCAGCCAAGAAGTGGCGGGAGACGAGCAGTACTTC CASSQEVAGDEQYF TRBJ2-7 TRBV4-3 . TRBD2
TGCAGCGTTGTGACAGTTGAAGCTTTCTTT CSVVTVEAFF TRBJ1-1 TRBV29-1 many .
TGCAGTACTGGACAGGGAGGGTGGGAGCAGTACTTC CSTGQGGWEQYF TRBJ2-7 TRBV20-1 many .
TGTGCCAGCAGCTTTTGGGATCCAGATACGCAGTATTTT CASSFWDPDTQYF TRBJ2-3 TRBV7-2 . .
TGTGCCAGCAGCTGGGGGACAGGGAGGACTTACGAGCAGTACTTC CASSWGTGRTYEQYF TRBJ2-7 TRBV7-2 . TRBD1
TGTGCCAGCAGTTCCCCTGGTAGCGGGGGGGGCAATGAGCAGTTCTTC CASSSPGSGGGNEQFF TRBJ2-1 TRBV6-5 . TRBD2
TGTGCCACCAGCGGACAGGGAAGGCAGCCCCAGCATTTT CATSGQGRQPQHF TRBJ1-5 TRBV24-1 few TRBD1
TGTGCCAGCAGCGTAGCCGGACAGTGGGTAGATACGCAGTATTTT CASSVAGQWVDTQYF TRBJ2-3 TRBV9 many .
TGTGCCAGCAGTCGACCGACAGGGCACATCCAAGAGACCCAGTACTTC CASSRPTGHIQETQYF TRBJ2-5 TRBV6-2/TRBV6-3 few TRBD1
TGCGCCAGCAGCTTGGAGTCTAGCGGGAGGCCTTTGGATACGCAGTATTTT CASSLESSGRPLDTQYF TRBJ2-3 TRBV5-1 . TRBD2
TGCAGCGGGAGCCCCGGGACAACTACTACCGGGGAGCTGTTTTTT CSGSPGTTTTGELFF TRBJ2-2 TRBV29-1 . .
TGTGCCAGCGGGTGGAATGAGCAGTTCTTC CASGWNEQFF TRBJ2-1 TRBV28 many .
TGTGCCAGCAGCTCGCCATCCCCCGAGCAGTTCTTC CASSSPSPEQFF TRBJ2-1 TRBV5-6 . .
TGTGCCACCAGTGATTTCCACAGGGCGGGAACCGGGGAGCTGTTTTTT CATSDFHRAGTGELFF TRBJ2-2 TRBV24-1 few .
TGCGCCAGCAGCCAAGATCCCGGACTAGCCCGAGATACGCAGTATTTT CASSQDPGLARDTQYF TRBJ2-3 TRBV4-1 . TRBD2
TGCAGCGTGGGTGGGACAGTCTTCTACGAGCAGTACTTC CSVGGTVFYEQYF TRBJ2-7 TRBV29-1 many TRBD1
TGTGCCACCAGTACGGGGCGAAACACTGAAGCTTTCTTT CATSTGRNTEAFF TRBJ1-1 TRBV24-1 . .
TGCGCCAGCAGCCCCTGGACGGATTCCTACGAGCAGTACTTC CASSPWTDSYEQYF TRBJ2-7 TRBV4-3 . .
TGTGCCATCCAGGACTCTAGGAACTATGGCTACACCTTC CAIQDSRNYGYTF TRBJ1-2 TRBV10-3 many .
TGTGCCAGCAGTTCTCCAACGCAGGGGCTGGAGCAGTACTTC CASSSPTQGLEQYF TRBJ2-7 TRBV28 few .
TGTGCCAGCAGTCCCCCACAGGATACCTACGAGCAGTACTTC CASSPPQDTYEQYF TRBJ2-7 TRBV28 . .
TGTGCCAGCTCACCATCAGCCGGCTCCTACGAGCAGTACTTC CASSPSAGSYEQYF TRBJ2-7 TRBV18 once .
TGTGCCAGCAGTGAATTCGGCACAGATACGCAGTATTTT CASSEFGTDTQYF TRBJ2-3 TRBV25-1 few .
TGCAGCGTTGATCGAGGGGCCGGCGGGGAGCTGTTTTTT CSVDRGAGGELFF TRBJ2-2 TRBV29-1 many .
TGCAGCGTTGAAAGGGACACAGCCACAGATACGCAGTATTTT CSVERDTATDTQYF TRBJ2-3 TRBV29-1 many .
TGCGCCAGTGGGGGTAGCACAAGGACAGATACGCAGTATTTT CASGGSTRTDTQYF TRBJ2-3 TRBV5-1 many .
TGTGCCAGCAGCCCCGGACGGAGCTGGACCGGGGAGCTGTTTTTT CASSPGRSWTGELFF TRBJ2-2 TRBV7-8 few .